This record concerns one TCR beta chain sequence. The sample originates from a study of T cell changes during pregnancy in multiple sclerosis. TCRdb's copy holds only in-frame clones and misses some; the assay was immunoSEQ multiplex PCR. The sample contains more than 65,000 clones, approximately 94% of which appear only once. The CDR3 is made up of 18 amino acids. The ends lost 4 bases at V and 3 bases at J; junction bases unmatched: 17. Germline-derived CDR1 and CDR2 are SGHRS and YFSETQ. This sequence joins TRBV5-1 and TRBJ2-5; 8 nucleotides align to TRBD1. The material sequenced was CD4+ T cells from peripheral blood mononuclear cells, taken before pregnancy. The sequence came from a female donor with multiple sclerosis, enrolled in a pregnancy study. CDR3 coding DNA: TGCGCCAGCAGCCCCGCTTTGACAGGGGTATTTTCTGAAGAGACCCAGTACTTC. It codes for CASSPALTGVFSEETQYF. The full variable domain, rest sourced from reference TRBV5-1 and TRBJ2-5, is KAGVTQTPRYLIKTRGQQVTLSCSPISGHRSVSWYQQTPGQGLQFLFEYFSETQRNKGNFPGRFSGRQFSNSRSEMNVSTLELGDSALYLCASSPALTGVFSEETQYFGPGTRLLVL.